A selection of T cell receptor beta chains follows, all from one sample in a study of vaccination and CD4 T cells after COVID-19. TCRdb reprocessed the PCR reads with MiXCR, giving one entry per CDR3 protein. Here the sample spans around 15,000 distinct CDR3 sequences, 50% to 75% being singletons. The antigens of these receptors remain unknown. Sequencing was done on a sample of CD4+ T cells from blood, cultured in vitro. The source of these receptors is a human donor who had recovered from COVID-19. Each CDR3 is given with its conserved first and last residue. The D gene is left open where the match is weak. The listing skips clone size in some rows; elsewhere it reads once, few, many or a size class.

d_call: TRBD1; clone_size: NA; v_call: TRBV2; j_call: TRBJ1-1; cdr3_nt: TGTGCCAGCAGGGACAGGTTTAACACTGAAGCTTTCTTT; cdr3_aa: CASRDRFNTEAFF
d_call: NA; clone_size: NA; v_call: TRBV7-3; j_call: TRBJ2-2; cdr3_nt: TGTGCCAGCAGCTTTAACCCTCCGACCGGGGAGCTGTTTTTT; cdr3_aa: CASSFNPPTGELFF
d_call: NA; clone_size: NA; v_call: TRBV28; j_call: TRBJ1-5; cdr3_nt: TGTGCCACCCAATTAGATCAGCCCCAGCATTTT; cdr3_aa: CATQLDQPQHF
d_call: TRBD1; clone_size: few; v_call: TRBV6-1; j_call: TRBJ1-5; cdr3_nt: TGTGCCAGCAGCCCGGACAGGGGTAGCAATCAGCCCCAGCATTTT; cdr3_aa: CASSPDRGSNQPQHF
d_call: NA; clone_size: NA; v_call: TRBV2; j_call: TRBJ1-6; cdr3_nt: TGTGCCAGCAGGGAAGGTCCGGGCTCACCCCTCCACTTT; cdr3_aa: CASREGPGSPLHF
d_call: TRBD1; clone_size: NA; v_call: TRBV6-5; j_call: TRBJ1-4; cdr3_nt: TGTGCCAGCAGTTCATCGGGACAGGGCTACGAAAAACTGTTTTTT; cdr3_aa: CASSSSGQGYEKLFF
d_call: TRBD1; clone_size: NA; v_call: TRBV11-3; j_call: TRBJ1-1; cdr3_nt: TGTGTCAGCAGCCCAGGGGGCCGTGCTGAAGCTTTCTTT; cdr3_aa: CVSSPGGRAEAFF
d_call: TRBD2; clone_size: NA; v_call: TRBV20-1; j_call: TRBJ2-1; cdr3_nt: TGCAGTGCTAGAGATATTAGCGGGAGTTTCAGCGATGAGCAGTTCTTC; cdr3_aa: CSARDISGSFSDEQFF
d_call: NA; clone_size: few; v_call: TRBV15; j_call: TRBJ2-5; cdr3_nt: TGTGCCACCAGCAATACAGGGTCCGGAGGGGAGACCCAGTACTTC; cdr3_aa: CATSNTGSGGETQYF
d_call: NA; clone_size: NA; v_call: TRBV11-2; j_call: TRBJ1-1; cdr3_nt: TGTGCCAGCAAGAACACCGGCGTCATGAACACTGAAGCTTTCTTT; cdr3_aa: CASKNTGVMNTEAFF
d_call: NA; clone_size: few; v_call: TRBV27; j_call: TRBJ2-5; cdr3_nt: TGTGCCAGCAGTTACCGCCGGTTAGAGACCCAGTACTTC; cdr3_aa: CASSYRRLETQYF
d_call: NA; clone_size: NA; v_call: TRBV7-2; j_call: TRBJ1-5; cdr3_nt: TGTGCCAGCAGTCGGGACGGCCATAGCAATCAGCCCCAGCATTTT; cdr3_aa: CASSRDGHSNQPQHF
d_call: NA; clone_size: NA; v_call: TRBV6-1; j_call: TRBJ2-6; cdr3_nt: TGTGCCAGCAGGACGGATATAGCTAGTGGGGCCAACGTCCTGACTTTC; cdr3_aa: CASRTDIASGANVLTF
d_call: NA; clone_size: once; v_call: TRBV12-3/TRBV12-4; j_call: TRBJ2-7; cdr3_nt: TGTGCCAGCAGTCCGTCCGGGACAAACCCCCACGAGCAGTACTTC; cdr3_aa: CASSPSGTNPHEQYF
d_call: NA; clone_size: NA; v_call: TRBV7-9; j_call: TRBJ2-3; cdr3_nt: TGTGCCAGCAGCCCGGCCGGGGATACGCAGTATTTT; cdr3_aa: CASSPAGDTQYF
d_call: NA; clone_size: NA; v_call: TRBV2; j_call: TRBJ2-5; cdr3_nt: TGTGCCAGCACGGCGGTGGGGGAGACCCAGTACTTC; cdr3_aa: CASTAVGETQYF
d_call: TRBD1; clone_size: few; v_call: TRBV7-2; j_call: TRBJ2-7; cdr3_nt: TGTGCCAGCAGCCTAGGGACAGGGTACGAGCAGTACTTC; cdr3_aa: CASSLGTGYEQYF
d_call: TRBD2; clone_size: NA; v_call: TRBV7-9; j_call: TRBJ2-5; cdr3_nt: TGTGCCAGCAGCTTTCCGTCCGGCGGGAGGACGGAGACCCAGTACTTC; cdr3_aa: CASSFPSGGRTETQYF
d_call: NA; clone_size: NA; v_call: TRBV7-2; j_call: TRBJ1-4; cdr3_nt: TGTGCCAGCAGATTGGACGGGGAAAAACTGTTTTTT; cdr3_aa: CASRLDGEKLFF
d_call: TRBD1; clone_size: NA; v_call: TRBV27; j_call: TRBJ2-5; cdr3_nt: TGTGCCAGCAGAAGACAGGGGACGACGGAGACCCAGTACTTC; cdr3_aa: CASRRQGTTETQYF
d_call: TRBD1; clone_size: NA; v_call: TRBV18; j_call: TRBJ2-5; cdr3_nt: TGTGCCAGCTCACCTCTTCCGACAGGGGCCGTGGAGACCCAGTACTTC; cdr3_aa: CASSPLPTGAVETQYF
d_call: NA; clone_size: NA; v_call: TRBV19; j_call: TRBJ2-5; cdr3_nt: TGTGCCAGTAGTATAGATCAAGCTGAGAGGGGCAGGGAGACCCAGTACTTC; cdr3_aa: CASSIDQAERGRETQYF
d_call: NA; clone_size: few; v_call: TRBV7-3; j_call: TRBJ1-5; cdr3_nt: TGTGCCAGCAGCTTACTTCAGAATCAGCCCCAGCATTTT; cdr3_aa: CASSLLQNQPQHF
d_call: TRBD1; clone_size: NA; v_call: TRBV6-1; j_call: TRBJ2-3; cdr3_nt: TGTGCCAGCAGTGAAGGGACAGGGTCCAGCACAGATACGCAGTATTTT; cdr3_aa: CASSEGTGSSTDTQYF
d_call: NA; clone_size: NA; v_call: TRBV11-1; j_call: TRBJ1-1; cdr3_nt: TGTGCCAGCAGCTTAGTCGGGGAGGATGAAGCTTTCTTT; cdr3_aa: CASSLVGEDEAFF
d_call: NA; clone_size: NA; v_call: TRBV7-2; j_call: TRBJ2-5; cdr3_nt: TGTGCCAGCAGCCAAACCGGGATTCAAGAGACCCAGTACTTC; cdr3_aa: CASSQTGIQETQYF
d_call: NA; clone_size: NA; v_call: TRBV19; j_call: TRBJ2-2; cdr3_nt: TGTGCCAGTAGTATAGGTGGACGTAGATCAACCGGGGAGCTGTTTTTT; cdr3_aa: CASSIGGRRSTGELFF
d_call: TRBD2; clone_size: NA; v_call: TRBV20-1; j_call: TRBJ2-7; cdr3_nt: TGCAGTGCTAGTCGACTAGCGGGCAGCTCCTACGAGCAGTACTTC; cdr3_aa: CSASRLAGSSYEQYF
d_call: NA; clone_size: once; v_call: TRBV20-1; j_call: TRBJ2-1; cdr3_nt: TGCAGTGCTAGTAGGGACTCCTCCTACAATGAGCAGTTCTTC; cdr3_aa: CSASRDSSYNEQFF
d_call: TRBD1; clone_size: NA; v_call: TRBV6-1; j_call: TRBJ1-2; cdr3_nt: TGTGCCAGCAGTGAAGCGACAGGGGGGTCTTATGGCTACACCTTC; cdr3_aa: CASSEATGGSYGYTF
d_call: TRBD2; clone_size: NA; v_call: TRBV20-1; j_call: TRBJ2-5; cdr3_nt: TGCAGTGTGGTGGGAGGGAATCGGGAGACCCAGTACTTC; cdr3_aa: CSVVGGNRETQYF
d_call: NA; clone_size: NA; v_call: TRBV7-9; j_call: TRBJ1-2; cdr3_nt: TGTGCCAGCAGCTTGGGAAAGGGCTACACCTTC; cdr3_aa: CASSLGKGYTF
d_call: NA; clone_size: few; v_call: TRBV6-2/TRBV6-3; j_call: TRBJ1-5; cdr3_nt: TGTGCCAGCAGAGAAAGACAGGCCGGCGATCCCCAGCATTTT; cdr3_aa: CASRERQAGDPQHF
d_call: NA; clone_size: few; v_call: TRBV20-1; j_call: TRBJ1-2; cdr3_nt: TGCAGTGCTAACAGGGTCGGCTATGGCTACACCTTC; cdr3_aa: CSANRVGYGYTF
d_call: NA; clone_size: NA; v_call: TRBV24-1; j_call: TRBJ2-5; cdr3_nt: TGTGCCACCAGCGTCCCTTCGTCGGGGCGAGAGACCCAGTACTTC; cdr3_aa: CATSVPSSGRETQYF
d_call: TRBD1; clone_size: few; v_call: TRBV12-3/TRBV12-4; j_call: TRBJ2-2; cdr3_nt: TGTGCCAGCAGTGTCAGGGACAGGGGAGTCGGGGAGCTGTTTTTT; cdr3_aa: CASSVRDRGVGELFF